The 2 T cell receptor beta chains reported below all come from one sample, sequenced in a study of blood T cell repertoires in COVID-19. Method: immunoSEQ multiplex PCR; TCRdb's copy keeps in-frame clones and lacks some. The repertoire consists of some 260,000 clones, with approximately 85% occurring once and the leading ten covering about 0.7%. The sequencing input was peripheral blood. Receptors originate from a human donor in a cohort sampled during active COVID-19.

The J gene is TRBJ2-5, the V gene TRBV27, with D tentatively TRBD2 (5 bases). The CDR3 spans 19 residues. Trimming left V 2 bases short and J 1 base short, with 23 bases between. Per germline, CDR1 MNHEY and CDR2 SMNVEV (reference sequence). CDR3 protein: CASSLRGPDSGKSQETQYF. In DNA, the CDR3 is TGTGCCAGCAGTTTACGCGGACCGGATTCGGGAAAGTCCCAAGAGACCCAGTACTTC.

The gene calls are TRBV28 and TRBJ1-2; D is possibly TRBD1 (6 bases). The CDR3 runs 15 residues. With 7 bases removed from V and 5 bases from J, the gap between germline ends came to 20 bases. In germline, CDR1 is MDHEN, CDR2 SYDVKM. CDR3 loop: CASNSWGGREYGYTF. CDR3 sequence (DNA): TGTGCCAGCAACTCTTGGGGGGGCCGCGAGTATGGCTACACCTTC.